This T cell receptor (beta chain) originates from a study of T cells after yellow fever vaccination. The CDR3 loop spans 12 amino acids. Germline values: CDR1 SGHRS, CDR2 YFSETQ. Trimming left V 4 bases short and J 8 bases short, with 10 bases between. TCRdb reanalysed the 5' RACE reads using MiXCR and keeps one entry per CDR3 protein. The sample shows a few hundred thousand distinct CDR3 sequences, 15% to 20% of them seen only once. This clonotype was detected only a few times. The sequence derives from a man under 40 who received the YFV17D yellow fever vaccine. The sequences come from PBMCs, collected 15 days after the yellow fever booster vaccination. The rearrangement joins TRBV5-1 to TRBJ2-1, with D maybe TRBD2 (6 bases). In DNA form, the CDR3 reads TGCGCCAGCAGCCTGACTAGATATGAGCAGTTCTTC. Residues: CASSLTRYEQFF.